These T cell receptor beta chains were read from a single sample in a study of shared clonotypes between healthy human individuals. Assay: immunoSEQ multiplex PCR; the TCRdb copy retains only in-frame clones and omits some. Of about 2.2 million clones in the sample, 90% to 95% were seen once. Material for sequencing was naive CD8+ T cells from PBMCs. Receptors were obtained from a man between 18 and 35 years old in good health. Some clones in this sample may be carry-over from other donors' samples. CDR3s include the opening cysteine and the closing phenylalanine or tryptophan. D genes are given only for firm matches. Clone size is not always given. Where it is, it says once, few, many or a class for expanded clones.

size,V,J,D,CDR3,DNA
.,TRBV28,TRBJ2-1,TRBD2,CASSFTSGSHGEQFF,TGTGCCAGCAGTTTCACTAGCGGGAGTCATGGTGAGCAGTTCTTC
.,TRBV30,TRBJ1-1,TRBD1,CAWSPGTVRNTEAFF,TGTGCCTGGAGTCCCGGGACAGTTCGGAACACTGAAGCTTTCTTT
once,TRBV6-5,TRBJ1-1,.,CASSLLGGLGTEAFF,TGTGCCAGCAGCCTTCTCGGGGGTCTAGGCACTGAAGCTTTCTTT
.,TRBV5-8,TRBJ2-1,.,CASSPQGSGNLLNEQFF,TGTGCCAGCAGCCCTCAGGGGAGCGGAAATCTTCTTAATGAGCAGTTCTTC
.,TRBV5-6,TRBJ2-5,.,CASSLATGGREAQYF,TGTGCCAGCAGCTTGGCTACAGGGGGGAGGGAGGCCCAGTACTTC
.,TRBV29-1,TRBJ2-7,.,CSVLYTTDDEQYF,TGCAGCGTTCTCTATACGACAGACGACGAGCAGTACTTC
.,TRBV6-1,TRBJ2-1,.,CASSPIGPYNEQFF,TGTGCCAGCAGCCCGATAGGTCCCTACAATGAGCAGTTCTTC
.,TRBV27,TRBJ2-7,TRBD1,CASSHRGPYEQYF,TGTGCCAGCAGCCATAGGGGGCCCTACGAGCAGTACTTC
.,TRBV6-4,TRBJ1-5,.,CASRDQRGQPQHF,TGTGCCAGCCGTGACCAGCGAGGTCAGCCCCAGCATTTT
.,TRBV15,TRBJ2-5,.,CATSRDGLPEGFTETQYF,TGTGCCACCAGCAGAGATGGGCTGCCTGAGGGGTTTACAGAGACCCAGTACTTC
.,TRBV27,TRBJ2-5,.,CASSLSPGTGQETQYF,TGTGCCAGCAGTTTATCGCCCGGGACGGGACAAGAGACCCAGTACTTC
.,TRBV28,TRBJ2-4,TRBD2,CASSRLAGVNIQYF,TGTGCCAGCAGCAGACTAGCGGGAGTGAACATTCAGTACTTC
.,TRBV7-9,TRBJ2-7,TRBD2,CASSSTRGRNDEQYF,TGTGCCAGCAGCTCTACCCGCGGGAGGAACGACGAGCAGTACTTC
.,TRBV11-3,TRBJ2-1,.,CASSPRGHNEQFF,TGTGCCAGCAGCCCACGGGGCCACAATGAGCAGTTCTTC
.,TRBV6-5,TRBJ1-1,TRBD1,CASSPDRVNTEAFF,TGTGCCAGCAGTCCCGACAGGGTAAACACTGAAGCTTTCTTT
.,TRBV7-6,TRBJ2-5,TRBD2,CASSSLRPIAGGPLETQYF,TGTGCCAGCAGCTCGTTGAGGCCCATAGCGGGAGGGCCTCTGGAGACCCAGTACTTC
.,TRBV9,TRBJ2-3,.,CASSPGQSDTQYF,TGTGCCAGCAGCCCCGGCCAGTCAGATACGCAGTATTTT
.,TRBV6-1,TRBJ1-2,.,CASSDVWQGGKGYTF,TGTGCCAGCAGTGATGTTTGGCAGGGAGGAAAGGGCTACACCTTC
.,TRBV27,TRBJ2-7,TRBD1,CASSPRTGGFYEQYF,TGTGCCAGCAGCCCTCGGACAGGGGGCTTCTACGAGCAGTACTTC
.,TRBV5-6,TRBJ2-3,TRBD2,CASSAGTSGRLTDTQYF,TGTGCCAGCAGCGCAGGGACTAGCGGGAGGCTTACAGATACGCAGTATTTT
.,TRBV29-1,TRBJ2-7,.,CSVQGGVSAGYEQYF,TGCAGCGTCCAGGGGGGGGTTTCCGCAGGCTACGAGCAGTACTTC
.,TRBV5-4,TRBJ2-3,TRBD1,CASSLGGEGTDTQYF,TGTGCCAGCAGCTTAGGGGGCGAGGGCACAGATACGCAGTATTTT
.,TRBV2,TRBJ1-5,.,CASSVRGEESQPQHF,TGTGCCAGCAGTGTCCGGGGTGAGGAGAGTCAGCCCCAGCATTTT
.,TRBV10-1,TRBJ2-5,TRBD2,CASSDDRLAGGIETQYF,TGCGCCAGCAGTGACGATCGACTAGCGGGAGGTATAGAGACCCAGTACTTC
once,TRBV5-6,TRBJ2-7,TRBD2,CASSLNGLAGGGEQYF,TGTGCCAGCAGTCTTAACGGACTAGCGGGAGGGGGCGAGCAGTACTTC
.,TRBV29-1,TRBJ2-1,.,CSVRGQGPDEQFF,TGCAGCGTTCGGGGTCAGGGGCCCGATGAGCAGTTCTTC
.,TRBV2,TRBJ2-3,TRBD1,CASSGGQVLTDTQYF,TGTGCCAGCAGCGGGGGACAGGTCCTCACAGATACGCAGTATTTT
.,TRBV2,TRBJ1-1,.,CASRDPSVVNTEAFF,TGTGCCAGCAGAGATCCCTCTGTGGTGAACACTGAAGCTTTCTTT
.,TRBV9,TRBJ2-1,.,CASSVENYRYNEQFF,TGTGCCAGCAGCGTAGAGAACTACCGATACAATGAGCAGTTCTTC
.,TRBV7-9,TRBJ2-7,.,CASSFGVGIWDEQYF,TGTGCCAGCAGCTTCGGGGTGGGTATCTGGGACGAGCAGTACTTC
.,TRBV27,TRBJ2-3,TRBD2,CASSTGGSADTQYF,TGTGCCAGCAGTACGGGAGGGAGCGCAGATACGCAGTATTTT
few,TRBV5-4,TRBJ1-2,.,CASSLREWSVEGYTF,TGTGCCAGCAGTTTACGGGAGTGGTCGGTTGAGGGCTACACCTTC
.,TRBV5-1,TRBJ2-5,TRBD2,CASSLVLAGAIRETQYF,TGCGCCAGCAGCTTGGTTCTAGCGGGAGCTATTCGGGAGACCCAGTACTTC
.,TRBV29-1,TRBJ1-1,.,CSVGQEAFF,TGCAGCGTTGGTCAGGAAGCTTTCTTT
.,TRBV13,TRBJ2-3,TRBD2,CASTQGLAGADTQYF,TGTGCCAGCACCCAGGGGCTAGCGGGTGCAGATACGCAGTATTTT
.,TRBV9,TRBJ2-1,.,CASSDGGSGYNEQFF,TGTGCCAGCAGCGACGGAGGTAGTGGCTACAATGAGCAGTTCTTC
.,TRBV5-6,TRBJ1-2,.,CASRPPGRNYGYTF,TGTGCCAGCAGGCCTCCGGGACGGAACTATGGCTACACCTTC
.,TRBV2,TRBJ2-7,.,CASRGGRIPYEQYF,TGTGCCAGCAGGGGGGGACGGATCCCCTACGAGCAGTACTTC
.,TRBV19,TRBJ1-1,.,CASSISGYTEAFF,TGTGCCAGTAGTATTTCAGGTTACACTGAAGCTTTCTTT
.,TRBV5-6,TRBJ1-4,.,CASSISTGRNEKLFF,TGTGCCAGCAGCATTTCGACAGGAAGAAATGAAAAACTGTTTTTT
.,TRBV30,TRBJ2-1,TRBD2,CAWNGGSGSKGTSYNEQFF,TGTGCCTGGAACGGGGGTAGCGGGAGTAAGGGGACCTCCTACAATGAGCAGTTCTTC
.,TRBV7-2,TRBJ2-1,TRBD2,CASSLRTSGRTYNEQFF,TGTGCCAGCAGCTTAAGGACTAGCGGGAGAACCTACAATGAGCAGTTCTTC
once,TRBV27,TRBJ2-7,TRBD2,CASRGLAGGYEQYF,TGTGCCAGCAGGGGACTAGCGGGGGGCTACGAGCAGTACTTC
once,TRBV7-2,TRBJ1-2,TRBD1,CASSLDPGQMNYGYTF,TGTGCCAGCAGCTTAGACCCGGGACAGATGAACTATGGCTACACCTTC
once,TRBV5-1,TRBJ2-2,TRBD1,CASSLSGQGAGTGELFF,TGCGCCAGCAGCTTATCCGGACAGGGCGCCGGCACCGGGGAGCTGTTTTTT